The rows below give T cell receptor beta chains drawn from one sample of a study of blood T cell repertoires in COVID-19. Assay used: immunoSEQ multiplex PCR; TCRdb lists only in-frame clones, some missing. Among over 400,000 clones listed, around nine tenths were seen once. Material: PBMCs or T cells enriched from blood (not recorded which). The receptors were gathered from a woman aged 60 to 75 who had recovered from COVID-19. The CDR3 runs from the conserved cysteine through the conserved F or W. A D gene is named only where the DNA matches it firmly. Size tells how often a clone was seen (once, few, many) or the class of an expanded clone, and some rows leave it out.

j_call	clone_size	d_call	v_call	cdr3_aa	cdr3_nt
TRBJ1-6	many	TRBD1	TRBV4-2	CASSQSTGETYSPLHF	TGTGCCAGCAGCCAATCGACAGGGGAAACCTATTCACCCCTCCACTTT
TRBJ1-2	.	TRBD1	TRBV18	CASSSGQGVYGYTF	TGTGCCAGCTCATCGGGACAGGGGGTCTATGGCTACACCTTC
TRBJ1-2	.	TRBD1	TRBV30	CAWNRQGGGYTF	TGTGCCTGGAACCGACAGGGGGGTGGCTACACCTTC
TRBJ1-4	.	.	TRBV7-8	CASSLGPATNEKLFF	TGTGCCAGCAGCTTGGGCCCGGCAACTAATGAAAAACTGTTTTTT
TRBJ2-5	.	TRBD2	TRBV4-1	CASSSRGLAQETQYF	TGCGCCAGCAGCTCAAGGGGACTAGCACAAGAGACCCAGTACTTC
TRBJ1-2	.	TRBD1	TRBV7-8	CASSSSGQGARGGYTF	TGTGCCAGCAGCTCCTCGGGACAGGGGGCTCGGGGTGGCTACACCTTC
TRBJ1-1	once	TRBD1	TRBV6-5	CASSYTGQGNTEAFF	TGTGCCAGCAGTTACACAGGACAGGGAAACACTGAAGCTTTCTTT
TRBJ1-2	.	.	TRBV13	CASSSPEGGLYGYTF	TGTGCCAGCAGCTCCCCCGAGGGCGGCCTCTATGGCTACACCTTC
TRBJ1-4	.	.	TRBV6-6	CASRGTGLGEKLFF	TGTGCCAGCAGGGGAACAGGGTTAGGAGAAAAACTGTTTTTT
TRBJ1-2	.	.	TRBV6-6	CASSREGNYGYTF	TGTGCCAGTTCCCGGGAGGGCAACTATGGCTACACCTTC
TRBJ2-3	once	TRBD2	TRBV11-2	CASSPSGGAEDTQYF	TGTGCCAGCAGCCCTAGCGGGGGGGCCGAAGATACGCAGTATTTT
TRBJ1-6	.	.	TRBV7-2	CASSRGGLGSPLHF	TGTGCCAGCAGCCGGGGGGGTCTAGGTTCACCCCTCCACTTT
TRBJ2-1	.	TRBD2	TRBV5-1	CASSSLAGADNEQFF	TGCGCCAGCAGCTCCCTAGCGGGGGCCGACAATGAGCAGTTCTTC
TRBJ2-1	.	.	TRBV27	CASTTGTSYNEQFF	TGTGCCAGCACGACAGGGACTTCTTACAATGAGCAGTTCTTC
TRBJ2-5	few	TRBD1	TRBV5-4	CASSLGDRQETQYF	TGTGCCAGCAGCTTAGGGGACAGACAAGAGACCCAGTACTTC
TRBJ2-4	.	TRBD2	TRBV5-1	CASSLERGRNIQYF	TGCGCCAGCAGCTTGGAGCGGGGGAGGAACATTCAGTACTTC
TRBJ1-1	.	.	TRBV19	CASSISGGRTEAFF	TGTGCCAGTAGTATATCGGGGGGAAGGACTGAAGCTTTCTTT
TRBJ1-1	.	.	TRBV7-2	CASSLTASNTEAFF	TGTGCCAGCAGCTTAACAGCTAGCAACACTGAAGCTTTCTTT
TRBJ1-2	.	.	TRBV5-8	CASRYRGSGYGYTF	TGTGCCAGCAGATACCGGGGATCGGGCTATGGCTACACCTTC
TRBJ2-3	.	TRBD2	TRBV3-1/TRBV3-2	CASSLSGTSLWRTDTQYF	TGTGCCAGCAGCCTTTCCGGGACTAGCTTGTGGCGCACAGATACGCAGTATTTT
TRBJ2-3	.	.	TRBV9	CASSVGGGGTDTQYF	TGTGCCAGCAGCGTAGGGGGAGGGGGTACAGATACGCAGTATTTT
TRBJ2-4	.	.	TRBV10-3	CAISARTGDGGKNIQYF	TGTGCCATCAGTGCCCGGACAGGCGACGGGGGCAAAAACATTCAGTACTTC